This T cell receptor (beta chain) was recovered during a study of blood T cell repertoires in COVID-19. Study context: Sites across the United States, Italy and Spain contributed samples from acute and convalescent COVID-19. PBMCs, B-cell-depleted T cells, or T cells provided the cDNA or gDNA that made up the material.

Per the original methods: By means of reference gene primer amplification, nucleated cell counts were estimated. The data were produced by immunoSEQ multiplex PCR, yet TCRdb's version contains in-frame clones alone and is incomplete. The V and J calls and clone size were taken over from that table, and D and trimming were inferred from the DNA. The data hold tens of thousands of clones, with 90% observed a single time. This CDR3 has 17 amino acids. Germline values: CDR1 SGHVS, CDR2 FNYEAQ. The V and J ends lost 5 bases and 5 bases, in that order; junction bases with no gene match: 14. The source is a man between 60 and 75 years old with acute or convalescent COVID-19. The V gene is TRBV7-6, the J gene TRBJ2-5; 10 bases are shared with TRBD2. Sequencing was done on a sample of peripheral blood. In DNA, the CDR3 is TGTGCCAGCAGCCCCTATTCCGGGACTAGCGTATGGGAGACCCAGTACTTC. Translated, it gives CASSPYSGTSVWETQYF.